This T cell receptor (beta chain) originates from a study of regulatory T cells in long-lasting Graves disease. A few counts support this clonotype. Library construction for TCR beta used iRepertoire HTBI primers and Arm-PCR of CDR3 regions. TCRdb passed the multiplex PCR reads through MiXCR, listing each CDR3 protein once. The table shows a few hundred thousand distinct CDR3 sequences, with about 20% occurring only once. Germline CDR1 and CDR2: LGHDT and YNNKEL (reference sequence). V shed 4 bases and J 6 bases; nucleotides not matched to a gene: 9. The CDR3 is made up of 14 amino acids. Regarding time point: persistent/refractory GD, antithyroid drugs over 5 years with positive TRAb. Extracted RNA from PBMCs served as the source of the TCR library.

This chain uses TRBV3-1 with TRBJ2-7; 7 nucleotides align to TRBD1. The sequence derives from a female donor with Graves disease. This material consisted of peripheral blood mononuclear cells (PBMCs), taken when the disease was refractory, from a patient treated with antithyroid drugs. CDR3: CASSPLTGSGEQYF. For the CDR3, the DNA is TGTGCCAGCAGCCCCCTGACAGGGTCGGGCGAGCAGTACTTC.